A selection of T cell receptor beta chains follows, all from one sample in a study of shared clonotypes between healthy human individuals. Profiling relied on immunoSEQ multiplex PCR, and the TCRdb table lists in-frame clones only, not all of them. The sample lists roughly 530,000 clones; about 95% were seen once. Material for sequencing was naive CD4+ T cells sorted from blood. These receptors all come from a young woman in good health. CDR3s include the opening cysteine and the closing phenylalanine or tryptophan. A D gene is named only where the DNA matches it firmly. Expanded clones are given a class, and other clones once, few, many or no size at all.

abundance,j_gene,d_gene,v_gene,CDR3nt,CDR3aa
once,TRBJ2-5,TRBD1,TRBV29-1,TGCAGCGTTGAAGGTGGAGACAGGGGGCGCGAGACCCAGTACTTC,CSVEGGDRGRETQYF
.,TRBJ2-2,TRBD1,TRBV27,TGTGCCAGCAGTTCTTGGCAGGGGGCCGGGGAGCTGTTTTTT,CASSSWQGAGELFF
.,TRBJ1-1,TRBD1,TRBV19,TGTGCCAGTAGAGCCGGGACAGGGTCCACTGAAGCTTTCTTT,CASRAGTGSTEAFF
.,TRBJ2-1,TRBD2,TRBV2,TGTGCCAGCAGCCCGCCTCGACTAGCGGACAATGAGCAGTTCTTC,CASSPPRLADNEQFF
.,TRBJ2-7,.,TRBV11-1,TGTGCCAGCAGCCGAAGCTACCAGGGTCCCTACGAGCAGTACTTC,CASSRSYQGPYEQYF
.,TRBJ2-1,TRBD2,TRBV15,TGTGCCACCAGCAGAGTGGGAGTCGGGACTAGCGGGAGTCGGGACAATGAGCAGTTCTTC,CATSRVGVGTSGSRDNEQFF
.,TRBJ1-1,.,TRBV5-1,TGCGCCAGCAGCTTGGCTGGTACGGCTGAAGCTTTCTTT,CASSLAGTAEAFF
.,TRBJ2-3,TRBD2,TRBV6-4,TGTGCCAGCAGCTTAGCGGGAGGGCAGTCAGATACGCAGTATTTT,CASSLAGGQSDTQYF
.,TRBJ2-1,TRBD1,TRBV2,TGTGCCAGCAGAGACGACAGGGGTCCCTCCAATGAGCAGTTCTTC,CASRDDRGPSNEQFF
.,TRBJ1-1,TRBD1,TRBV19,TGTGCCAGTAGTATTGGACAGGAGAACACTGAAGCTTTCTTT,CASSIGQENTEAFF
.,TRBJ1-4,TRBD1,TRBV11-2,TGTGCCAGCAGCTTATTTGGGACAGGGAATACCGAAAAACTGTTTTTT,CASSLFGTGNTEKLFF
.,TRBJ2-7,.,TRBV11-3,TGTGCCAGCAGCTTAGGACGGGGCGGAGAGCAGTACTTC,CASSLGRGGEQYF
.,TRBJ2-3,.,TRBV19,TGTGCCAGTAGTATAGCCGCTGGCATTAAGACAGATACGCAGTATTTT,CASSIAAGIKTDTQYF
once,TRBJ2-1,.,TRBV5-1,TGCGCCAGCAGCCAGGGCCTTTCCTACAATGAGCAGTTCTTC,CASSQGLSYNEQFF
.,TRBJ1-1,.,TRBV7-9,TGTGCCAGCAGCCCAATAAGAACGAGCACTGAAGCTTTCTTT,CASSPIRTSTEAFF
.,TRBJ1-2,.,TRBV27,TGTGCCAGCAGTAGCCTTGGGACACCTTATGGCTACACCTTC,CASSSLGTPYGYTF
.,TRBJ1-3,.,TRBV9,TGTGCCAGCAGCGTTAGGCCGGAAGGGCCTGGAAACACCATATATTTT,CASSVRPEGPGNTIYF
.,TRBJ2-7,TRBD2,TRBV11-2,TGTGCCAGCAGCTCCTGGACTAGCGGTTCCTACGAGCAGTACTTC,CASSSWTSGSYEQYF
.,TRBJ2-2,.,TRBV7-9,TGTGCCAGCAGCTTGGGGCTAGAGGGTAACACCGGGGAGCTGTTTTTT,CASSLGLEGNTGELFF
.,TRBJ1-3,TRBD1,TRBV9,TGTGCCAGCAGCGATCGACAGGGTTACTCTGGAAACACCATATATTTT,CASSDRQGYSGNTIYF
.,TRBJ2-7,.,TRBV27,TGTGCCAGCAGTTTAAAACCCTGGGGGCGGCGGACTAGTCGTTCCGAGCAGTACTTC,CASSLKPWGRRTSRSEQYF
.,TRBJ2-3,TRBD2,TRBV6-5,TGTGCCAGCAGCCTTCTAGCGGGGAACACAGATACGCAGTATTTT,CASSLLAGNTDTQYF
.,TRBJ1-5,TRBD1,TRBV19,TGTGCCAGTAGCAGCTCCGGGACAGAGAATCAGCCCCAGCATTTT,CASSSSGTENQPQHF
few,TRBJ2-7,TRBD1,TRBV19,TGTGCCAGTAGTCAACAGGGGAACGAGCAGTACTTC,CASSQQGNEQYF
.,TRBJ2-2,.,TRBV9,TGTGCCAGCAGCGTAGAAGGCACCGGGGAGCTGTTTTTT,CASSVEGTGELFF
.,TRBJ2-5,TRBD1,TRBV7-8,TGTGCCAGCAGCTCCGACAGGGACGGAGAGACCCAGTACTTC,CASSSDRDGETQYF
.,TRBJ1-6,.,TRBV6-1,TGTGCCAGCAGTGACCTCAATAATTCACCCCTCCACTTT,CASSDLNNSPLHF
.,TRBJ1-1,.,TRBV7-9,TGTGCCAGCAGCTTAGAGGATGATTCGGAAGCTTTCTTT,CASSLEDDSEAFF
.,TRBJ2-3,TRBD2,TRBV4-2,TGTGCCAGCAGCCGGGGGACTAGCGGGAGTCCAGATACGCAGTATTTT,CASSRGTSGSPDTQYF
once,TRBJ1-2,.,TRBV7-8,TGTGCCAGCAGCTTAGACAGGGATGGCTACACCTTC,CASSLDRDGYTF
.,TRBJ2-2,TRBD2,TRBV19,TGTGCCAGTAAGCGGGTAGCGGGAGGCACCGGGGAGCTGTTTTTT,CASKRVAGGTGELFF
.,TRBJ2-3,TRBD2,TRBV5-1,TGCGCCAGCAGCTTGGATTTACTAGCGGGAGGGCGCCCAGATACGCAGTATTTT,CASSLDLLAGGRPDTQYF
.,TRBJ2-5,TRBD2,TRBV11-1,TGTGCCAGCAGCTTAGGGTTGGCTAGCGGGAGTTCTATGGAGACCCAGTACTTC,CASSLGLASGSSMETQYF
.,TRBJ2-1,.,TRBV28,TGTGCCAGCAGTTTCGCTCGCCCCTACAATGAGCAGTTCTTC,CASSFARPYNEQFF
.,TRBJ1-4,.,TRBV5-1,TGCGCCAGCAGCTTGGCCGGGTCCCACACAACTAATGAAAAACTGTTTTTT,CASSLAGSHTTNEKLFF
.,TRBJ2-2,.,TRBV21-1,TGTGCCAGCAGCAAAGAGACCGGGAGAAACACCGGGGAGCTGTTTTTT,CASSKETGRNTGELFF
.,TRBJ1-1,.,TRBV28,TGTGCCAGCAGTTTCGGGGGGATGTACACTGAAGCTTTCTTT,CASSFGGMYTEAFF
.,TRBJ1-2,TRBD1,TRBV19,TGTGCCAGTAGTAGGGGACAGCTATTCTATGGCTACACCTTC,CASSRGQLFYGYTF
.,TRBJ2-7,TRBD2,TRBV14,TGTGCCAGCAGCCGGGGACTAGCGGGAACCTACGAGCAGTACTTC,CASSRGLAGTYEQYF